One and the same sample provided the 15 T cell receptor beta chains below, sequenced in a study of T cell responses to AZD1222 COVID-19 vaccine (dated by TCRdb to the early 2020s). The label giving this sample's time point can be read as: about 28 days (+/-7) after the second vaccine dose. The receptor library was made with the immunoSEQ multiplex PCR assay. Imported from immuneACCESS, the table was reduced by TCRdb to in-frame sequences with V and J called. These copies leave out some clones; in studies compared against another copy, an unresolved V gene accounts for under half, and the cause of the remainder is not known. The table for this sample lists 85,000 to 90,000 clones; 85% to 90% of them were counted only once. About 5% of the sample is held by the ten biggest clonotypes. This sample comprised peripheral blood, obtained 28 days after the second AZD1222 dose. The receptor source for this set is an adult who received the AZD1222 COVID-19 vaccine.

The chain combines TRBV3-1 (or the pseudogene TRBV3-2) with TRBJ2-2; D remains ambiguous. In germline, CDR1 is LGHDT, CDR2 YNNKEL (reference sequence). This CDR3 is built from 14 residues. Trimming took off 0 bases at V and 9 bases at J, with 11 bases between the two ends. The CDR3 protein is CASSQEGNNRELFF. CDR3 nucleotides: TGTGCCAGCAGCCAAGAAGGTAACAATCGGGAGCTGTTTTTT.

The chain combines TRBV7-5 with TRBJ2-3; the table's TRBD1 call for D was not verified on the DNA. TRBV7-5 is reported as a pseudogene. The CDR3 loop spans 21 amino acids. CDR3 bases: TGTGCCAGAAGCCCGCCCCCTCCGGGACAGGGACCCAAGTCGGACACAGATACGCAGTATTTT. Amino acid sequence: CARSPPPPGQGPKSDTDTQYF.

DNA for the CDR3: TGTGCCAGCAGCGAGGCCGGAAAAGGGCTGAGCACAGATACGCAGTATTTT. Protein: CASSEAGKGLSTDTQYF. The gene calls are TRBV21-1 and TRBJ2-3. TRBV21-1 is an annotated pseudogene. This CDR3 is 17 amino acids long.

CDR3 bases: TGCAGCGTCCGTACGATGGGGAACACTGAAGCTTTCTTT. Its protein is CSVRTMGNTEAFF. The chain combines TRBV29-1 with TRBJ1-1; D ambiguous. Trimming shortened V by 6 bases and J by 1 base, and 12 bases separated the two germline ends. Germline CDR1 and CDR2: SQVTM and ANQGSEA. This CDR3 has 13 residues.

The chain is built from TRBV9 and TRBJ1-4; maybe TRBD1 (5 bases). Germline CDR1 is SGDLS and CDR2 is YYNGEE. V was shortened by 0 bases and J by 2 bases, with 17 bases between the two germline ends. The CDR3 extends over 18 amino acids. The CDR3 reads CASSVEAGLGRTNEKLFF. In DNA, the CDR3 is TGTGCCAGCAGCGTAGAGGCAGGGCTAGGTCGCACTAATGAAAAACTGTTTTTT. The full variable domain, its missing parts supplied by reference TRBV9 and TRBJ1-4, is DSGVTQTPKHLITATGQRVTLRCSPRSGDLSVYWYQQSLDQGLQFLIQYYNGEERAKGNILERFSAQQFPDLHSELNLSSLELGDSALYFCASSVEAGLGRTNEKLFFGSGTQLSVL.

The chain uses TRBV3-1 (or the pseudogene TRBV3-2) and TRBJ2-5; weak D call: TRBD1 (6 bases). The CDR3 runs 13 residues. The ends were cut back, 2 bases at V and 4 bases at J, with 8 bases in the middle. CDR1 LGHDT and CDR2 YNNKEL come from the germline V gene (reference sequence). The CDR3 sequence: CASSQNRAETQYF. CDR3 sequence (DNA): TGTGCCAGCAGCCAAAACAGGGCAGAGACCCAGTACTTC.

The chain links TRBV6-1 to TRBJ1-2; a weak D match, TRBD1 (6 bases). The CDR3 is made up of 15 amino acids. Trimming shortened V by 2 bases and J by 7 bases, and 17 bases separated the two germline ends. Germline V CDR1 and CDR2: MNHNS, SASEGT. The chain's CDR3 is CASSELGGLNSGYTF. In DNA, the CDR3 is TGTGCCAGCAGTGAATTGGGGGGGCTGAATAGTGGCTACACCTTC.

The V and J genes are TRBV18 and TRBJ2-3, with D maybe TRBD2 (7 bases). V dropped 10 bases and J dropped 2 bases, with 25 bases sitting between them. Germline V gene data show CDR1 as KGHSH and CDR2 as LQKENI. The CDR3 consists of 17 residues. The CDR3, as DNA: TGTGCCACCAACCCGGGTGGCGGGGGCCCACACACAGATACGCAGTATTTT. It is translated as CATNPGGGGPHTDTQYF.

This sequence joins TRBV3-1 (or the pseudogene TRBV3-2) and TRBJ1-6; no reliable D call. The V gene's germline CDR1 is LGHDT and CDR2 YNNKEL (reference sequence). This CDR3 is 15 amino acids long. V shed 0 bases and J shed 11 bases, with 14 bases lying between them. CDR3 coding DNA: TGTGCCAGCAGCCAAGAACTCGGGCGCTTTGCACCCCTCCACTTT. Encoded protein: CASSQELGRFAPLHF.

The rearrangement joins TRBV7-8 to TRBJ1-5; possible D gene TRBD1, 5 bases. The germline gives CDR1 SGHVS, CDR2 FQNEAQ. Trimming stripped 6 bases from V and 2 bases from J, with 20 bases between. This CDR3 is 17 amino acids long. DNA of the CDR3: TGTGCCAGCAGTTCTTATGTGACAGTTAGCGGCAATCAGCCCCAGCATTTT. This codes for CASSSYVTVSGNQPQHF.

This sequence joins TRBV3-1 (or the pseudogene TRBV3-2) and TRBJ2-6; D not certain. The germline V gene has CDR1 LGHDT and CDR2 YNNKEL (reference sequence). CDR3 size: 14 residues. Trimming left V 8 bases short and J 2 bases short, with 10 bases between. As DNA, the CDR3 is TGTGCCAGCGCGTTCCGTGCTGGGGCCAACGTCCTGACTTTC. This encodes CASAFRAGANVLTF.

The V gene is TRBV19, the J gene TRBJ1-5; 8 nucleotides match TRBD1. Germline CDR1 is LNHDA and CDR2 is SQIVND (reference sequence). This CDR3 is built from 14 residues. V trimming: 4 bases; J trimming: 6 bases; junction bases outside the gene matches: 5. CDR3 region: CASSSQGASQPQHF. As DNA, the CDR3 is TGTGCCAGTAGTAGTCAGGGGGCGAGTCAGCCCCAGCATTTT.

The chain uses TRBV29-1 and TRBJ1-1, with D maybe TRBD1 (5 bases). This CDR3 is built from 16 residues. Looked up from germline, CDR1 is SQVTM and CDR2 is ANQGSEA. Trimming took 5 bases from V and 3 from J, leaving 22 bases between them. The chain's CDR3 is CSVSKPGPASDTEAFF. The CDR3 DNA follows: TGCAGCGTTTCTAAACCGGGACCCGCCTCGGACACTGAAGCTTTCTTT.

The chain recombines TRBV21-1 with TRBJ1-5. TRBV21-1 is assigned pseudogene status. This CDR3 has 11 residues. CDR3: CREAEDQPQHF. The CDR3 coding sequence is TGCAGGGAGGCGGAGGATCAGCCCCAGCATTTT.

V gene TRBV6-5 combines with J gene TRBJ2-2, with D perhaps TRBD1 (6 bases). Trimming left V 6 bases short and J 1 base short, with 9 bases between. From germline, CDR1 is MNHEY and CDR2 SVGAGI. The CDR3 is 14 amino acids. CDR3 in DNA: TGTGCCAGCAGGATGACAGGGAACACCGGGGAGCTGTTTTTT. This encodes CASRMTGNTGELFF.